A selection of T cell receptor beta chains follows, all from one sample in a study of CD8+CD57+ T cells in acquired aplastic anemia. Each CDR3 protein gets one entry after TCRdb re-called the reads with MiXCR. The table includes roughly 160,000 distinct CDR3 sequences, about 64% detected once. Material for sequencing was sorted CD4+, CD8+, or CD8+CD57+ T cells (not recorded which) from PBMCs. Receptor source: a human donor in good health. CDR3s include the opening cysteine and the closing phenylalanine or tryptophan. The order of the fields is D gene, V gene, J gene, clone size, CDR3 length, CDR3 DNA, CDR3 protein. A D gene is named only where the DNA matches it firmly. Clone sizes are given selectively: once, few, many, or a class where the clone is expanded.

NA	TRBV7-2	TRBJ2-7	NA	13	TGTGCCAGCAGCAGGGTGACCGCCTACGAGCAGTACTTC	CASSRVTAYEQYF
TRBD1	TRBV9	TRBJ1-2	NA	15	TGTGCCAGCAACACTGCAGGGGGCGACGGCTATGGCTACACCTTC	CASNTAGGDGYGYTF
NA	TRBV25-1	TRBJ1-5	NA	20	TGTGCCAGCAGTGCTAGAGCGGGCCCAGTCAGGACTTATAGCAATCAGCCCCAGCATTTT	CASSARAGPVRTYSNQPQHF
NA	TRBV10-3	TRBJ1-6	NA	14	TGTGCCAGCAGGGACGGATACGCGAGTTCACCCCTCCACTTT	CASRDGYASSPLHF
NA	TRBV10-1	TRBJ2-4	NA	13	TGTGCCAGCTCACGGCAGGGACAAAACATTCAGTACTTC	CASSRQGQNIQYF
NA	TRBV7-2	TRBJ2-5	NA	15	TGTGCCAGCAGCCGCCTTGCGGGGGCCGGTGGGACCCAGTACTTC	CASSRLAGAGGTQYF
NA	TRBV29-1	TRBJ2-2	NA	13	TGCAGCGTTTTGGGACAGAACACCGGGGAGCTGTTTTTT	CSVLGQNTGELFF
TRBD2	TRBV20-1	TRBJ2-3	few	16	TGCAGTGCCCGCCGCCCGGCAGCGGGGGTCACAGATACGCAGTATTTT	CSARRPAAGVTDTQYF
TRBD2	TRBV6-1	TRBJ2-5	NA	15	TGTGCCAGCAGTGAACTAGCGGGGGGGCCAGAGACCCAGTACTTC	CASSELAGGPETQYF
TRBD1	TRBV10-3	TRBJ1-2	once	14	TGTGCCATCAGAGACAGGGGAGTCTTCTATGGCTACACCTTC	CAIRDRGVFYGYTF
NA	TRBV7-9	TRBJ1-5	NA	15	TGTGCCAGCAGCTCTCAGGAGGAAGAGGGTCAGCCCCAGCATTTT	CASSSQEEEGQPQHF
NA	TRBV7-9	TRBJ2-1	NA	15	TGTGCCAGCTTCGCAGGGTCCCCCTCCTACAATGAGCAGTTCTTC	CASFAGSPSYNEQFF
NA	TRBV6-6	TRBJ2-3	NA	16	TGTGCCAGCAGTTACGGAGTTACGGGATCCACAGATACGCAGTATTTT	CASSYGVTGSTDTQYF
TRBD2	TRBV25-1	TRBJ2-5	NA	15	TGTGCCAGCAGTTATGAAGCGGGGGTTGGAGAGACCCAGTACTTC	CASSYEAGVGETQYF
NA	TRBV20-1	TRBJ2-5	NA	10	TGCAGTGCTAGATTTGAGACCCAGTACTTC	CSARFETQYF
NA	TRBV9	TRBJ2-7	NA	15	TGTGCCAGCAGCGTGGGGGGTACGAGGGTAGGGGAGCAGTACTTC	CASSVGGTRVGEQYF
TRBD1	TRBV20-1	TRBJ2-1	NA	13	TGCAGTGCTAGAGGGACAGGGGAACATGAGCAGTTCTTC	CSARGTGEHEQFF
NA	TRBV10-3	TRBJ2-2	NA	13	TGTGCCATCGGGCAGGACTTGTCAGGTGGGCTGCTTTTT	CAIGQDLSGGLLF
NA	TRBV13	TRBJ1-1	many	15	TGTGCCAGCAGCTTACGGGGGGCAATGAACACTGAAGCTTTCTTT	CASSLRGAMNTEAFF
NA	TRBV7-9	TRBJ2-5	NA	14	TGTGCTAGCAGCTCCTTGGGGGGAATGGAGACCCAGTACTTC	CASSSLGGMETQYF
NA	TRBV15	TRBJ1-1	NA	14	TGTGCCACCAGCAGAGATTGGAGGAACACTGAAGCTTTCTTT	CATSRDWRNTEAFF
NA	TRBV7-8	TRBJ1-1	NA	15	TGTGCCAGCAGCTTATTTGGGGCAGTGAACACTGAAGCTTTCTTT	CASSLFGAVNTEAFF
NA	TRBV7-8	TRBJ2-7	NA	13	TGTGCCAGCAGCAGGGTCAGGGATGACGAGCAGTACTTC	CASSRVRDDEQYF
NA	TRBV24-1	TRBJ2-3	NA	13	TGTGCCACCAGTGACCGGAACCCGGATACGCAGTATTTT	CATSDRNPDTQYF
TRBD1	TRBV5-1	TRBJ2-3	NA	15	TGCGCCAGCAGCTGGGGACAGGTTAGCACAGATACGCAGTATTTT	CASSWGQVSTDTQYF
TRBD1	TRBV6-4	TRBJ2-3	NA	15	TGTGCCAGCAGTGACGGGACAGGGGGCCCAGATACGCAGTATTTT	CASSDGTGGPDTQYF
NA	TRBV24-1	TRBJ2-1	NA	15	TGTGCCACCAGTTACGGGGGGCTGGTCTACAATGAGCAGTTCTTC	CATSYGGLVYNEQFF
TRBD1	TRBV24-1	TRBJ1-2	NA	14	TGTGCCACCAGTGCTAGGGGACAGGGCGATGGCTACACCTTC	CATSARGQGDGYTF
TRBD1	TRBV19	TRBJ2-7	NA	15	TGTGCCAGTAGTCAAACAGGGGGCAAATCCTACGAGCAGTACTTC	CASSQTGGKSYEQYF
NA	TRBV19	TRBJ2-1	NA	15	TGTGCCAGTAGTATCTGGGCCGATGCCTACAATGAGCAGTTCTTC	CASSIWADAYNEQFF
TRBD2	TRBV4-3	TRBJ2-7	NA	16	TGCGCCAGCAGCCCCGGGACTACTACCTCCTCCTACGAGCAGTACTTC	CASSPGTTTSSYEQYF
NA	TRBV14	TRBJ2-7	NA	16	TGTGCCAGCAGCCAAGAGGGCTGGCAGAGCTCCTACGAGCAGTACTTC	CASSQEGWQSSYEQYF
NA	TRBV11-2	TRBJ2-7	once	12	TGTGCCAGCAGCTCCGGGCCGGTCGAGCAGTACTTC	CASSSGPVEQYF
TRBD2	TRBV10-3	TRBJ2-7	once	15	TGTGCCATCGCGTCTTCGGCTAGCGGGTTTTACGAGCAGTACTTC	CAIASSASGFYEQYF
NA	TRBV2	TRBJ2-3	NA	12	TGTGCCTGGGGACTGAGCACAGATACGCAGTATTTT	CAWGLSTDTQYF
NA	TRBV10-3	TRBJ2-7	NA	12	TGTGCCATCAGTCTCGACGACTACGAGCAGTACTTC	CAISLDDYEQYF
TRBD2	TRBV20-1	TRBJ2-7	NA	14	TGCAGTGCTAGGGGGACTAGCGAAAACTACGAGCAGTACTTC	CSARGTSENYEQYF
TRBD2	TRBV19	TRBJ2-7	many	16	TGTGCCAGTAGTATAGGCGGGACTAGCGTTTCCTACGAGCAGTACTTC	CASSIGGTSVSYEQYF
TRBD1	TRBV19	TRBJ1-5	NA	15	TGTGCCAGTAGTATACGGGGCAGGGGGAGTGAGCCCCAGCATTTT	CASSIRGRGSEPQHF
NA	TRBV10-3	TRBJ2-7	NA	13	TGTGCCATCAGTGGGGGGCTTCAGGACGAGCAGTACTTC	CAISGGLQDEQYF
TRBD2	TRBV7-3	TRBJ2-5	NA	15	TGTGCCAGCAGCACGGGGACTAGCGGGTCGCAGACCCAGTACTTC	CASSTGTSGSQTQYF
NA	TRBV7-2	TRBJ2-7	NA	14	TGTGCCAGCAGATTACCGGGACAAAGATACGAGCAGTACTTC	CASRLPGQRYEQYF
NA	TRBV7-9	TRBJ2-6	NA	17	TGTGCCAGCAGCTTATTCGGTCTGGCGGCTGGGGCCAACGTCCTGACTTTC	CASSLFGLAAGANVLTF